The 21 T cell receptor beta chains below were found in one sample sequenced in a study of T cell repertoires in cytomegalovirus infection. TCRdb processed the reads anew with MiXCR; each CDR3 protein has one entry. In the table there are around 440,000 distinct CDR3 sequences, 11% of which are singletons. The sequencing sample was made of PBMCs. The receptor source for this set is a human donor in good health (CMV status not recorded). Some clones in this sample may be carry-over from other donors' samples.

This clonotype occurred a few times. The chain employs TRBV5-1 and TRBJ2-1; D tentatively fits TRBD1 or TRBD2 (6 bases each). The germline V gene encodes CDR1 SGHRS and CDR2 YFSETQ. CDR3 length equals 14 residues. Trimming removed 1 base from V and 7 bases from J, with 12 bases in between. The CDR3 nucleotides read TGCGCCAGCAGCTTGAGGCCGGGGGCGAATGAGCAGTTCTTC. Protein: CASSLRPGANEQFF.

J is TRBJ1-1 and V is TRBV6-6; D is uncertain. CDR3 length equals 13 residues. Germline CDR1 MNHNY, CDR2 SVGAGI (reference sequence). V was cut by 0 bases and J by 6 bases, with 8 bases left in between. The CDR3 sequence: CASSYSGRSEAFF. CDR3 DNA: TGTGCCAGCAGTTACTCAGGGAGATCTGAAGCTTTCTTT.

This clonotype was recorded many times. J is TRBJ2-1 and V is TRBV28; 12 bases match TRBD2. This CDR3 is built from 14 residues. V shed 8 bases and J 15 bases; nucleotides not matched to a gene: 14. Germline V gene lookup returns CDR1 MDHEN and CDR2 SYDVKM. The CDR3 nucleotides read TGTGCCAGCGCAGCGGGGCTAGCGGGAGGGCCTTGGTTCTTC. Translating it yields CASAAGLAGGPWFF.

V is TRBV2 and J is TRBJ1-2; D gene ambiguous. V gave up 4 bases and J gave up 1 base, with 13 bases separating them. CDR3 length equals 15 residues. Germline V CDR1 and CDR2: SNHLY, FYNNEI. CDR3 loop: CASSVGNGINYGYTF. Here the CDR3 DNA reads TGTGCCAGCAGTGTAGGGAACGGGATTAACTATGGCTACACCTTC.

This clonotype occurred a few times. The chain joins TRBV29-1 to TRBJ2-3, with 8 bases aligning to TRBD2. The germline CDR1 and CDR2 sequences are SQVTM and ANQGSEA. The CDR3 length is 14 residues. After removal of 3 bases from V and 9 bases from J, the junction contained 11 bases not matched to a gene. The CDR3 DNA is TGCAGCGTTGAGTATACTAGCGGCCAGGGGACGCAGTATTTT. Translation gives CSVEYTSGQGTQYF.

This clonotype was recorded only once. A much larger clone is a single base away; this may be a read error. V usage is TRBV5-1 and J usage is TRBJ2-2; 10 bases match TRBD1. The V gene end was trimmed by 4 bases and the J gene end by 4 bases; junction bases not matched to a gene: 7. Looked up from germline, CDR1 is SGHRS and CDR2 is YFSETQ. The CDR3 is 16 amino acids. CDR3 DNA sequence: TGCGCCAGCAGCCTAGGACAGGGGGTTAGCACCGGGGAGCTGTTTTTT. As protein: CASSLGQGVSTGELFF.

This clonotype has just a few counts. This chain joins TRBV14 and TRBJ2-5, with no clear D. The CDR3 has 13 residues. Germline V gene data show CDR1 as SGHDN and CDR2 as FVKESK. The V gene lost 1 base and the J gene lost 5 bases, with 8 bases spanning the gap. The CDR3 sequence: CASSQGVWETQYF. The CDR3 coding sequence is TGTGCCAGCAGCCAAGGAGTGTGGGAGACCCAGTACTTC.

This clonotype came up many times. CDR3 loop: CATSDFTEMNTGELFF. The CDR3 DNA reads TGTGCCACCAGTGATTTTACGGAAATGAACACCGGGGAGCTGTTTTTT. J is TRBJ2-2 and V is TRBV24-1; D is ambiguous. This CDR3 spans 16 amino acids. Germline V lookup: CDR1 KGHDR, CDR2 SFDVKD. Trimming pared 1 base from V and 1 base from J, leaving 9 bases between.

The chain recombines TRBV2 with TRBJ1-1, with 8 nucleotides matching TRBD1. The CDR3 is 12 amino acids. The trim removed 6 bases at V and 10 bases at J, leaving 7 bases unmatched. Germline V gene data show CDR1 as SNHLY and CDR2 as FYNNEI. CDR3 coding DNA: TGTGCCAGCAGACCAACAGGGGGTCGAGCTTTCTTT. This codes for CASRPTGGRAFF.

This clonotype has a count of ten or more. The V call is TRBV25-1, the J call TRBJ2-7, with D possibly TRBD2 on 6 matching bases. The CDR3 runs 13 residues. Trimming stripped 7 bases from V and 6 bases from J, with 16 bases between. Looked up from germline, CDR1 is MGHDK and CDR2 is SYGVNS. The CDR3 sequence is CASTGGANVEQYF. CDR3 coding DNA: TGTGCCAGCACAGGAGGGGCGAACGTCGAGCAGTACTTC.

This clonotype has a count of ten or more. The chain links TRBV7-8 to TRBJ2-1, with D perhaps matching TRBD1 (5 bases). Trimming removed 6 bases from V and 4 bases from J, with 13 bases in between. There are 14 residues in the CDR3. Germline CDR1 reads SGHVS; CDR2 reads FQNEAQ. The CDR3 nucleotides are TGTGCCAGCAGATTAACGACAGATTACAATGAGCAGTTCTTC. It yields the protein CASRLTTDYNEQFF. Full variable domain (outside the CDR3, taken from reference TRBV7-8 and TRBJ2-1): GAGVSQSPRYKVAKRGQDVALRCDPISGHVSLFWYQQALGQGPEFLTYFQNEAQLDKSGLPSDRFFAERPEGSVSTLKIQRTQQEDSAVYLCASRLTTDYNEQFFGPGTRLTVL.

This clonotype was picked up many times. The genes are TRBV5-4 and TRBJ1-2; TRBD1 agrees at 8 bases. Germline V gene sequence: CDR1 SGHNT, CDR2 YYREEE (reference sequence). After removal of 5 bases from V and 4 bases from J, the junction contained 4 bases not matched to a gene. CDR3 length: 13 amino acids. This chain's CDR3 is CASRSTGGYGYTF. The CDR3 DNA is TGTGCCAGCAGATCAACAGGGGGCTATGGCTACACCTTC.

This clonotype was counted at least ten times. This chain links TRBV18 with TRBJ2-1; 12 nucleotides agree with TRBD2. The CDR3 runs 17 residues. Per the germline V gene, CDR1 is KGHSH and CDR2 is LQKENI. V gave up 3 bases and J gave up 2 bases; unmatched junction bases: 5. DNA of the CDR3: TGTGCCAGCTCACCTCCTGGACTAGCGGGAACCTACAATGAGCAGTTCTTC. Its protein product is CASSPPGLAGTYNEQFF.

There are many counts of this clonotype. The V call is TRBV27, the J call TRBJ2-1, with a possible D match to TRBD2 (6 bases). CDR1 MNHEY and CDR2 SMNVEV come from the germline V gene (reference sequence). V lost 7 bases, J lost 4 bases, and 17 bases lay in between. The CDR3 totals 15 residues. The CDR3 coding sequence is TGTGCCAGCACGAGGGTAGTAGCGGAGTACAATGAGCAGTTCTTC. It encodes CASTRVVAEYNEQFF.

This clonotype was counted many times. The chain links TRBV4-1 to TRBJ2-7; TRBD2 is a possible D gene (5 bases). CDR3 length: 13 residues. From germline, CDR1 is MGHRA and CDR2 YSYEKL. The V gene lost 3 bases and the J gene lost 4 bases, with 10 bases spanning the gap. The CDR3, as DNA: TGCGCCAGCAGCCAGGGAGCCTCTTACGAGCAGTACTTC. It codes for CASSQGASYEQYF.

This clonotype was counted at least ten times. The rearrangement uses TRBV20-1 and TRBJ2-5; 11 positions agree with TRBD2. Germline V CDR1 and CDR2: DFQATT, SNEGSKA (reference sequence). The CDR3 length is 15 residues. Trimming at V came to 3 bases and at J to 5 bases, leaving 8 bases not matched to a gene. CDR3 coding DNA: TGCAGTGCTAGGCGTACTAGCGGGAGAGGGGAGACCCAGTACTTC. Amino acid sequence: CSARRTSGRGETQYF.

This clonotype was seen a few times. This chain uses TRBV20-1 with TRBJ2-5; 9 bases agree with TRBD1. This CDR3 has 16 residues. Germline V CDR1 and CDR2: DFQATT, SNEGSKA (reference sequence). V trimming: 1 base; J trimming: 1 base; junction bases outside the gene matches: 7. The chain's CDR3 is CSARGQLDRGQETQYF. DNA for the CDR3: TGCAGTGCTAGAGGCCAGTTGGACAGGGGCCAAGAGACCCAGTACTTC.

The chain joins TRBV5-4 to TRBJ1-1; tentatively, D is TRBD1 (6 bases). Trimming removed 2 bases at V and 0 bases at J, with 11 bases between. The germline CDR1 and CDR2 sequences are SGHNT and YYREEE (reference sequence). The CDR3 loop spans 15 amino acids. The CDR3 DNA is TGTGCCAGCAGCTTTGGACAGTACATGAACACTGAAGCTTTCTTT. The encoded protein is CASSFGQYMNTEAFF.

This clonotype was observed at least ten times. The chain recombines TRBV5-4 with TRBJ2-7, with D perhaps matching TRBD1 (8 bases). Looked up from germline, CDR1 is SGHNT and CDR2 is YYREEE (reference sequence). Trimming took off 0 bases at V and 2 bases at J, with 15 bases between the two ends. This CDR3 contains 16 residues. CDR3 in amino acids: CASSLAGGQGTYEQYF. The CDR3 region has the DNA TGTGCCAGCAGCTTGGCGGGAGGACAGGGTACCTACGAGCAGTACTTC.

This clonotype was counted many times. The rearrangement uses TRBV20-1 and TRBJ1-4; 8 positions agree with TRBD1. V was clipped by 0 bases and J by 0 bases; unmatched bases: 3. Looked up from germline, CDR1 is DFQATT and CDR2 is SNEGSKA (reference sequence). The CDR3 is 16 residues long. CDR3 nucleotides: TGCAGTGCTAGAGATCAGGGGGCGGCAACTAATGAAAAACTGTTTTTT. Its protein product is CSARDQGAATNEKLFF.

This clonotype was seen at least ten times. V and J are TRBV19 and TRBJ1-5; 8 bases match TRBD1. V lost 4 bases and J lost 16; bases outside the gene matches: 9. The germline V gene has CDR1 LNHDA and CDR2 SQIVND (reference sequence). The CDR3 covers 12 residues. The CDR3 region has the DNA TGTGCCAGTAGTACACCGACAGGGGAAGACCATTTT. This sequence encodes CASSTPTGEDHF.